This T cell receptor (beta chain) is from a study of cytomegalovirus exposure and HLA in healthy donors. Primers for the PCR totalled 60 Vbeta and 13 Jbeta. The repertoire was sequenced with immunoSEQ multiplex PCR; TCRdb's copy has only in-frame clones and lacks some. Here the sample spans 150,000 to 180,000 clones, roughly 74% being singletons. V trimming: 0 bases; J trimming: 7 bases; junction bases outside the gene matches: 3. The V gene's germline CDR1 is ENHRY and CDR2 SYGVKD. The CDR3 has 15 residues. Specimen: PBMCs. This TCR was sampled from a man aged 18 to 29 in good health and CMV-seronegative. This chain links TRBV10-3 with TRBJ1-4, with TRBD1 matching over 9 bases. Here the CDR3 DNA reads TGTGCCATCAGTGAGTCCGGGACAGGGTCTGAAAAACTGTTTTTT. It translates to CAISESGTGSEKLFF.